The rows below give T cell receptor beta chains drawn from one sample of a study of control samples from healthy donors and cancer patients. Only in-frame clones appear in the TCRdb table, and some are missing; sequencing was by immunoSEQ multiplex PCR. Altogether around 90,000 clones are present, approximately 80% being singletons, with the ten largest covering 19%. The sequencing sample was made of blood. The receptors derive from a young man in good health. Each CDR3 is given with its conserved first and last residue. A D gene is named only where the DNA matches it firmly. Clone size appears in some rows only: once, few, many, or a class for an expanded clone.

cdr3_aa	cdr3_nt	clone_size	d_call	v_call	j_call
CASRPGQQNTEAFF	TGTGCCAGCAGACCGGGACAGCAGAACACTGAAGCTTTCTTT	NA	TRBD1	TRBV6-5	TRBJ1-1
CASSPFLRSVNTGELFF	TGTGCCAGCAGCCCTTTCCTGAGGTCGGTGAACACCGGGGAGCTGTTTTTT	NA	NA	TRBV11-2	TRBJ2-2
CASSLADLQFF	TGTGCCAGCAGTTTAGCGGATCTGCAGTTCTTC	NA	NA	TRBV11-2	TRBJ2-1
CASSSLGQDQGSPLHF	TGCGCCAGCAGCTCCCTAGGGCAGGACCAGGGTTCACCCCTCCACTTT	NA	NA	TRBV5-1	TRBJ1-6
CASSEAVAGGRDTQYF	TGTGCCAGCAGTGAAGCGGTAGCGGGGGGACGAGATACGCAGTATTTT	NA	TRBD2	TRBV6-1	TRBJ2-3
CASRLKSSYNSPLHF	TGTGCCAGCCGCTTAAAAAGCTCCTATAATTCACCCCTCCACTTT	NA	NA	TRBV28	TRBJ1-6
CASSFGQGNTEAFF	TGTGCCAGCAGCTTCGGGCAGGGGAACACTGAAGCTTTCTTT	NA	NA	TRBV7-9	TRBJ1-1
CASSLRPVGTQYF	TGTGCCAGCAGTTTAAGGCCAGTAGGGACCCAGTACTTC	NA	NA	TRBV27	TRBJ2-5
CASSFRTGSAYNEQFF	TGCGCCAGCAGCTTTCGGACAGGCTCGGCGTACAATGAGCAGTTCTTC	NA	TRBD1	TRBV5-1	TRBJ2-1
CASSPLPSYRSVAFF	TGTGCCAGCAGTCCCTTACCCTCTTACAGGTCCGTAGCTTTCTTT	NA	NA	TRBV28	TRBJ1-1
CASSSGDRSGNTIYF	TGTGCCAGCAGCTCAGGAGACAGGAGTGGAAACACCATATATTTT	once	NA	TRBV5-8	TRBJ1-3
CASSEAGGGTDTQYF	TGTGCCAGCAGTGAAGCAGGGGGCGGAACAGATACGCAGTATTTT	NA	TRBD1	TRBV2	TRBJ2-3
CASSVGGQWDSPLHF	TGTGCCAGCAGTGTTGGAGGGCAGTGGGATTCACCCCTCCACTTT	NA	NA	TRBV2	TRBJ1-6
CASSSGLASGELFF	TGTGCCAGCAGTTCGGGACTAGCCTCTGGGGAGCTGTTTTTT	NA	TRBD2	TRBV27	TRBJ2-2
CASRGADYGYTF	TGTGCCAGTCGGGGCGCAGACTATGGCTACACCTTC	NA	NA	TRBV19	TRBJ1-2
CASMTDDFEQYF	TGTGCCAGTATGACGGACGACTTTGAGCAGTACTTC	NA	NA	TRBV2	TRBJ2-7
CASSLTYYGYTF	TGTGCCAGCAGCTTAACCTACTATGGCTACACCTTC	NA	NA	TRBV7-9	TRBJ1-2
CAWSGRISAFRSGNTIYF	TGTGCCTGGAGTGGTCGTATTTCGGCCTTTCGCTCTGGAAACACCATATATTTT	NA	NA	TRBV30	TRBJ1-3
CASSVGGADTEAFF	TGTGCCAGCAGCGTAGGGGGTGCGGACACTGAAGCTTTCTTT	once	NA	TRBV9	TRBJ1-1
CASSFDRTLLTF	TGTGCCAGCAGCTTTGACAGGACCCTTCTGACTTTC	NA	NA	TRBV5-6	TRBJ2-6
CASSPDRASYF	TGTGCCAGCAGCCCCGATCGGGCATCGTACTTC	NA	NA	TRBV11-2	TRBJ2-5
CASSENRGPEAFF	TGTGCCAGCAGTGAAAACAGGGGGCCTGAAGCTTTCTTT	NA	TRBD1	TRBV6-1	TRBJ1-1
CSARDLTEAFF	TGCAGTGCTAGAGATCTGACTGAAGCTTTCTTT	NA	NA	TRBV20-1	TRBJ1-1
CASSQVDRPHEQYF	TGTGCCAGCAGCCAAGTGGACAGGCCCCACGAGCAGTACTTC	NA	TRBD1	TRBV3-1/TRBV3-2	TRBJ2-7
CASQMGGFGQYF	TGTGCCAGCCAGATGGGCGGTTTCGGGCAGTACTTC	NA	NA	TRBV2	TRBJ2-7
CASSPRRPTNTGELFF	TGTGCCAGCAGCCCCCGAAGACCTACTAACACCGGGGAGCTGTTTTTT	once	NA	TRBV3-1/TRBV3-2	TRBJ2-2
CASSLGRNYEQYF	TGCGCCAGCAGCTTGGGCCGGAACTACGAGCAGTACTTC	few	NA	TRBV5-1	TRBJ2-7
CASSFSPGSGYTF	TGTGCCAGCAGCTTTTCCCCAGGTTCCGGCTACACCTTC	NA	NA	TRBV7-9	TRBJ1-2
CASSISGQGAYEQYF	TGTGCCAGCTCAATCTCAGGACAGGGGGCATACGAGCAGTACTTC	NA	TRBD1	TRBV18	TRBJ2-7